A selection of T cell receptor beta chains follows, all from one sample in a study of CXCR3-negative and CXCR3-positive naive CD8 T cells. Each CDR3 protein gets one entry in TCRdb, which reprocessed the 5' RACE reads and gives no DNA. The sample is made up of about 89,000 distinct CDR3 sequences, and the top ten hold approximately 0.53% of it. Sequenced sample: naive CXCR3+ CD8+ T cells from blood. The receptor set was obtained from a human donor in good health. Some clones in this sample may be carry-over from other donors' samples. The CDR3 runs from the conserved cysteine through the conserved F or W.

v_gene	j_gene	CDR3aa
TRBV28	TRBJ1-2	CASSPLSWGAQASYGYTF
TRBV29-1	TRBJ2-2	CSVEPDTGELFF
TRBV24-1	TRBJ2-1	CATSDLPRGTSEYNEQFF
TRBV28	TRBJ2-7	CASSFIRGATFSSYEQYF
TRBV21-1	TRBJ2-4	CASSKALWGNRAPKNIQYF
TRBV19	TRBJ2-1	CASSITVNSGSSYNEQFF
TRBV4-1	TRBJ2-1	CASSPPGLAGFEQFF
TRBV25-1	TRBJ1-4	CASSEGQLRRNEKLFF
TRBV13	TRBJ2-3	CASSGRQGAEADTQYF
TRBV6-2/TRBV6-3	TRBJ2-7	CASIPFPGGNEQYF
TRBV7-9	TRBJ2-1	CVSSQGDMGEQFF
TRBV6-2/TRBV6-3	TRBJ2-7	CASSYGGGQGNFYEQYF
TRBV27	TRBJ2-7	CASSFGYSYEQYF
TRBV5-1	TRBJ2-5	CASSLYGLQETQYF
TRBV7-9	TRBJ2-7	CASSSETGLYEQYF
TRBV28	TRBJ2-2	CASSAGGELFF
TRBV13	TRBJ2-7	CASSLRGRAHEQYF
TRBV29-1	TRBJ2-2	CSVEVKRGAILNTGELFF
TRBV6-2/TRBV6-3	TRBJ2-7	CASSYQTGYEQYF
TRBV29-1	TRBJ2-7	CSVGGFNEQYF
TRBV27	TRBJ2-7	CASSLKGAFYEQYF
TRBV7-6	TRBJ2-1	CASSLPAGLAGHNEQFF
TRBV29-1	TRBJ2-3	CSVYPGTGEDTQYF
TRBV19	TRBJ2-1	CASSSGTGGSGNEQFF